The 9 T cell receptor beta chains reported below all come from one sample, sequenced in a study of T-cell memory formation after mild COVID-19. TCRdb reprocessed the 5' RACE reads via MiXCR and lists one record per CDR3 protein. The sample yields a few hundred thousand distinct CDR3 sequences, around a tenth seen once. Specimen: PBMCs or a T cell subset sorted from them (not recorded which). Every receptor here comes from a man between 18 and 35 years old who had mild COVID-19 (a few samples of this study predate the infection). Cell type and time point are not known.

The CDR3 DNA reads as TGTGCCAGCGGAGGGTGGAGCACAGATACGCAGTATTTT. Translating gives CASGGWSTDTQYF. The genes are TRBV2 and TRBJ2-3, with D tentatively TRBD2 (6 bases). The length of the CDR3 is 13 residues. Between the trimmed V and J ends, which lost 8 bases and 0 bases, there was a span of 9 bases. Looked up from germline, CDR1 is SNHLY and CDR2 is FYNNEI. Full variable domain (remainder filled in from reference TRBV2 and TRBJ2-3): EPEVTQTPSHQVTQMGQEVILRCVPISNHLYFYWYRQILGQKVEFLVSFYNNEISEKSEIFDDQFSVERPDGSNFTLKIRSTKLEDSAMYFCASGGWSTDTQYFGPGTRLTVL.

At least ten counts were recorded for this clonotype. The chain couples TRBV11-3 to TRBJ2-3, with unresolved D. This CDR3 has 14 residues. Germline V CDR1 and CDR2: SGHNT, YENEEA. V lost 1 base and J lost 2, with 7 bases in between. CDR3 amino acids: CASSLGHLTDTQYF. CDR3 sequence (DNA): TGTGCCAGCAGCTTAGGACACCTCACAGATACGCAGTATTTT. Full variable domain (remainder filled in from reference TRBV11-3 and TRBJ2-3): EAGVVQSPRYKIIEKKQPVAFWCNPISGHNTLYWYLQNLGQGPELLIRYENEEAVDDSQLPKDRFSAERLKGVDSTLKIQPAELGDSAVYLCASSLGHLTDTQYFGPGTRLTVL.

This clonotype was seen more than once but under ten times. The rearrangement joins TRBV4-3 to TRBJ2-4, with D perhaps matching TRBD1 (5 bases). Germline V gene sequence: CDR1 LGHNA, CDR2 YSLEER. Trimming removed 0 bases from V and 1 base from J, with 13 bases in between. This CDR3 contains 17 residues. CDR3 amino acids: CASSQEGHRLAKNIQYF. DNA for the CDR3: TGCGCCAGCAGCCAAGAAGGGCACAGGCTGGCCAAAAACATTCAGTACTTC.

The CDR3 spells CASSLVGGQHNQPQHF. The DNA for the CDR3 is TGTGCCAGCAGCTTAGTCGGTGGACAGCACAATCAGCCCCAGCATTTT. The chain links TRBV7-2 to TRBJ1-5, with D possibly TRBD1 on 6 matching bases. Looked up from germline, CDR1 is SGHTA and CDR2 is FQGNSA. Between the trimmed V and J ends, which lost 1 base and 3 bases, there was a span of 13 bases. The CDR3 totals 16 residues. Full variable domain (remainder filled in from reference TRBV7-2 and TRBJ1-5): GAGVSQSPSNKVTEKGKDVELRCDPISGHTALYWYRQSLGQGLEFLIYFQGNSAPDKSGLPSDRFSAERTGGSVSTLTIQRTQQEDSAVYLCASSLVGGQHNQPQHFGDGTRLSIL.

This clonotype was recorded a few times. The rearrangement uses TRBV29-1 and TRBJ2-5; D ambiguous. CDR3 length equals 10 residues. Looked up from germline, CDR1 is SQVTM and CDR2 is ANQGSEA. V was cut by 7 bases and J by 5 bases, with 8 bases left in between. This CDR3 reads CSAERETQYF. CDR3 DNA: TGCAGCGCGGAGCGTGAGACCCAGTACTTC.

The sample holds a few counts of this clonotype. The chain uses TRBV9 and TRBJ2-3; D might be TRBD1 or TRBD2, each matching 5 bases. The CDR3 loop spans 15 amino acids. V was shortened by 4 bases and J by 9 bases, with 21 bases between the two germline ends. Germline CDR1 and CDR2: SGDLS and YYNGEE. The CDR3 region is CASSSGLYTGDTQYF. As DNA, the CDR3 is TGTGCCAGCAGCTCGGGGCTCTATACAGGAGACACGCAGTATTTT.

This clonotype was detected only a few times. V is TRBV15 and J is TRBJ1-3; maybe TRBD1 (5 bases). Germline V gene sequence: CDR1 LNHNV, CDR2 YYDKDF (reference sequence). V lost 0 bases to trimming and J lost 6 bases, with 15 bases between them. This CDR3 region has 16 residues. The CDR3 sequence is CATSRDRAGHENTIYF. CDR3 nucleotides: TGTGCCACCAGCAGAGATCGGGCGGGGCATGAAAACACCATATATTTT.

This clonotype was detected only a few times. The chain is built from TRBV5-5 and TRBJ2-7, with TRBD1 identical over 7 bases. V shed 2 bases and J 3 bases; nucleotides not matched to a gene: 8. Per the germline V gene, CDR1 is SGHKS and CDR2 is YYEKEE (reference sequence). This CDR3 is built from 15 residues. The CDR3 sequence: CASSFRVTGDYEQYF. CDR3 in DNA: TGTGCCAGCAGCTTTAGGGTCACAGGGGACTACGAGCAGTACTTC.

The rearrangement uses TRBV15 and TRBJ1-6, with D possibly TRBD1 on 5 matching bases. CDR3 length: 16 residues. The V and J ends lost 0 bases and 8 bases respectively, with 14 bases between them. From germline, CDR1 is LNHNV and CDR2 YYDKDF (reference sequence). CDR3 in amino acids: CATSRDPRGKDSPLHF. DNA for the CDR3: TGTGCCACCAGCAGAGATCCTCGGGGGAAGGATTCACCCCTCCACTTT.